Listed below are T cell receptor beta chains from one sample, sequenced in a study of shared clonotypes between healthy human individuals. Only in-frame clones appear in the TCRdb table, and some are missing; sequencing was by immunoSEQ multiplex PCR. The sample has about 2.5 million clones; 80% to 95% are singletons. The sample taken for sequencing was naive CD4+ T cells from PBMCs. All receptors derive from a man aged 18 to 30 in good health. Some clones in this sample may be carry-over from other donors' samples. Both conserved end residues are part of each CDR3. A D gene is named only where the DNA matches it firmly.

v_call,cdr3_length,j_call,d_call,cdr3_nt,cdr3_aa
TRBV19,15,TRBJ1-2,.,TGTGCCAGTAGTCCCCGACAGCAAGCTAACTATGGCTACACCTTC,CASSPRQQANYGYTF
TRBV7-8,16,TRBJ1-1,TRBD1,TGTGCCAGCAGCCACGGGACAGGGACCTGGAACACTGAAGCTTTCTTT,CASSHGTGTWNTEAFF
TRBV7-8,15,TRBJ2-5,TRBD2,TGTGCCAGCAGCTTAGAGGGCGGGAGGATTGAGACCCAGTACTTC,CASSLEGGRIETQYF
TRBV10-3,15,TRBJ2-7,TRBD1,TGTGCCATCAGTACCGGGACAGGGGACAGTTACGAGCAGTACTTC,CAISTGTGDSYEQYF
TRBV28,15,TRBJ1-2,.,TGTGCCAGCAGTCCCGGATCTGTAACTCGGTATGGCTACACCTTC,CASSPGSVTRYGYTF
TRBV29-1,15,TRBJ1-1,.,TGCAGCGTTGAAAAATGGCAGGGGCCGAACACTGAAGCTTTCTTT,CSVEKWQGPNTEAFF
TRBV19,17,TRBJ1-1,.,TGTGCCAGTAGTTTACTAGACGGTTCTTATATGAACACTGAAGCTTTCTTT,CASSLLDGSYMNTEAFF
TRBV5-1,13,TRBJ1-2,.,TGCGCCAGCAGCTTTGAGGGATTTTATGGCTACACCTTC,CASSFEGFYGYTF
TRBV10-2,15,TRBJ2-5,.,TGCGCCAGCACCAAGATGAACGCCGACCAAGAGACCCAGTACTTC,CASTKMNADQETQYF
TRBV15,14,TRBJ2-5,.,TGTGCCACCAGCAGAGATCAGGGTAGAGAGACCCAGTACTTC,CATSRDQGRETQYF